This section outlines one T cell receptor (beta chain) sequence together with its context. A single base is all that separates this from a far larger clone, so a read error is likely. PCR replicates performed on unsorted PBMC used roughly 300 ng DNA, tens of thousands of T cell genomes. Clones were sequenced by immunoSEQ multiplex PCR, and TCRdb holds only the in-frame ones, with some missing. In the table there are approximately 470,000 clones, over 75% of which are singletons. The CDR3 totals 14 residues. Looked up from germline, CDR1 is MDHEN and CDR2 is SYDVKM. V was shortened by 6 bases and J by 6 bases, with 18 bases between the two germline ends. This sample is part of a study of shared clonotypes between healthy human individuals.

The sample taken for sequencing was PBMCs. This TCR was recovered from a woman in her thirties or forties in good health. Some clones in this sample may be carry-over from other donors' samples. V usage is TRBV28 and J usage is TRBJ2-7, with D maybe TRBD1 (5 bases). CDR3 in amino acids: CASRSGGHTREQYF. The CDR3 bases are TGTGCCAGCAGGTCCGGCGGACATACGCGCGAGCAGTACTTC.